Listed below are T cell receptor beta chains from one sample, sequenced in a study of regulatory T cells in long-lasting Graves disease. TCRdb recomputed calls from the multiplex PCR reads with MiXCR, one row per CDR3 protein. The sample carries hundreds of thousands of distinct CDR3 sequences, roughly 15% recorded once. These records were also assigned to another study, of T cells in Graves' hyperthyroidism and ophthalmopathy.

This material consisted of peripheral blood mononuclear cells (PBMCs), taken at new diagnosis, from a patient treated with antithyroid drugs. All receptors derive from a woman in her twenties or thirties with Graves disease. CDR3s include the opening cysteine and the closing phenylalanine or tryptophan. Where a row states a size, it is once, few, many or the class of an expanded clone; other rows omit it.

size: many
V: TRBV6-9
CDR3: CASSFRGNSYNSPLHF

size: few
V: TRBV28
CDR3: CASSTSGLAGVGTDTQYF

size: few
V: TRBV14
CDR3: CASSLTQANTEAFF

size: .
V: TRBV18
CDR3: CASSPYGESYEQYF

size: .
V: TRBV18
CDR3: CASSPSWTGLSYNEQFF

size: many
V: TRBV27
CDR3: CASRPTGFYGYTF

size: .
V: TRBV7-2
CDR3: CASSLAGVSSGNTIYF

size: few
V: TRBV2
CDR3: CASSDEGAGTQYF

size: .
V: TRBV3-1
CDR3: CASSRGQGRGDEQYF

size: many
V: TRBV6-1
CDR3: CASSQYSNQPQHF

size: many
V: TRBV20-1
CDR3: CSARDLTGGTEAFF

size: few
V: TRBV18
CDR3: CASSHTATNEKLFF

size: many
V: TRBV28
CDR3: CASRTGSYAEQYF

size: many
V: TRBV28
CDR3: CASTLGGRNNEQFF

size: .
V: TRBV3-1
CDR3: CASSLLITSGRAPGYNEQFF

size: .
V: TRBV19
CDR3: CASSIGPYQPQHF

size: few
V: TRBV25-1
CDR3: CASRAGTGRMGDEKLFF

size: many
V: TRBV28
CDR3: CASRQGPRGVEQFF

size: .
V: TRBV19
CDR3: CASSIDRASHNEQFF

size: .
V: TRBV7-3
CDR3: CASSLRLAGANEQFF

size: many
V: TRBV27
CDR3: CASSLPLIAGGSYEQYF

size: .
V: TRBV9
CDR3: CASSAGLAGLYNEQFF

size: .
V: TRBV27
CDR3: CASSLTSGTSYEQYF

size: many
V: TRBV18
CDR3: CASSPGLQETQYF

size: few
V: TRBV20-1
CDR3: CSWEWGSAKNIQYF

size: many
V: TRBV3-1
CDR3: CASNPTWDTEAFF

size: many
V: TRBV11-3
CDR3: CASSSDGNNEKLFF

size: many
V: TRBV12-3/TRBV12-4
CDR3: CASSLALRGGVAYEQYF